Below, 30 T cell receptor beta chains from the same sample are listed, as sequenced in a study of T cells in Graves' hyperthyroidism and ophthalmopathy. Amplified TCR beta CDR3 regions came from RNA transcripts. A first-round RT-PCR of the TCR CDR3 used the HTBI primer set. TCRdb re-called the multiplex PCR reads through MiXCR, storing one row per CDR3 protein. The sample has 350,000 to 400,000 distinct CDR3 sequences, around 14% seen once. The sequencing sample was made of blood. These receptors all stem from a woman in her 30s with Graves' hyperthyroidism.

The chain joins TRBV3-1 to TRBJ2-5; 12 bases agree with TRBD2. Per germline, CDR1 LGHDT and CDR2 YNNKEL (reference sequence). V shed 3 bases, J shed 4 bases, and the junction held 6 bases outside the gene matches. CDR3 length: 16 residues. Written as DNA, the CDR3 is TGTGCCAGCAGCCACATGGGACTAGCGGGCTCAGAGACCCAGTACTTC. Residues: CASSHMGLAGSETQYF.

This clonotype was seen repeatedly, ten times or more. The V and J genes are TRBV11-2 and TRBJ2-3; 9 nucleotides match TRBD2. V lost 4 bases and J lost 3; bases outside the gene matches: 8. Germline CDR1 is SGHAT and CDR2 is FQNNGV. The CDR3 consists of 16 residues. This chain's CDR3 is CASSSLVAGVTDTQYF. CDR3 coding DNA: TGTGCCAGCAGCTCCTTGGTAGCGGGAGTGACAGATACGCAGTATTTT. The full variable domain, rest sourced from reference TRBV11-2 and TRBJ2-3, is EAGVAQSPRYKIIEKRQSVAFWCNPISGHATLYWYQQILGQGPKLLIQFQNNGVVDDSQLPKDRFSAERLKGVDSTLKIQPAKLEDSAVYLCASSSLVAGVTDTQYFGPGTRLTVL.

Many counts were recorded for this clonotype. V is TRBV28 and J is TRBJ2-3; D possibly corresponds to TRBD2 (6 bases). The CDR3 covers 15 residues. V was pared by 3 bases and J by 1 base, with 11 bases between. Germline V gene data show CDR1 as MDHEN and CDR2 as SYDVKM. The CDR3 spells CASSFGWEGTDTQYF. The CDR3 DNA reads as TGTGCCAGCAGTTTCGGGTGGGAGGGCACAGATACGCAGTATTTT.

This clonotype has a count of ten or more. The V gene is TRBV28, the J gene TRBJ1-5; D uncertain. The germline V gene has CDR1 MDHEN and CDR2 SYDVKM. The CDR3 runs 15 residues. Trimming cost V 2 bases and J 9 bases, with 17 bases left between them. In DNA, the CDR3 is TGTGCCAGCAGTTTAGACAAACTGGGCGCTAGGCCCCAGCATTTT. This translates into CASSLDKLGARPQHF.

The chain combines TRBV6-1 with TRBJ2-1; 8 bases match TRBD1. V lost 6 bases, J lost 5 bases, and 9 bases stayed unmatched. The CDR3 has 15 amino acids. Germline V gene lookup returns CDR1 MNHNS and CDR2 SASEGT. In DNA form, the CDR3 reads TGTGCCAGCAGCTATCAATGGACAGGGAACAATGAGCAGTTCTTC. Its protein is CASSYQWTGNNEQFF.

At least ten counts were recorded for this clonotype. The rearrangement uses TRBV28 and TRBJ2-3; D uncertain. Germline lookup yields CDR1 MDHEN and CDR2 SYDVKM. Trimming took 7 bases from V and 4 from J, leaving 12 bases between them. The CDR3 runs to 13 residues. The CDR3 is CASNQSPADTQYF. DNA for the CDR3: TGTGCCAGCAATCAAAGTCCGGCAGATACGCAGTATTTT.

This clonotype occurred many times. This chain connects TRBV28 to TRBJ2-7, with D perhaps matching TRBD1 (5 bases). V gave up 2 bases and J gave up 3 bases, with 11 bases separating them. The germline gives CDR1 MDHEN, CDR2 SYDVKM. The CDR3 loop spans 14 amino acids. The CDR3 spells CASSLEGVYYEQYF. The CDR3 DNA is TGTGCCAGCAGTTTAGAAGGGGTTTACTACGAGCAGTACTTC.

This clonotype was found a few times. For the CDR3, the DNA is TGTGCCAGCAGTTTATCTAGTCCTAAAGACTACGAGCAGTACTTC. Translation: CASSLSSPKDYEQYF. The V and J genes are TRBV27 and TRBJ2-7; D call uncertain. CDR3 length: 15 residues. Trimming shortened V by 0 bases and J by 3 bases, and 12 bases separated the two germline ends. Germline loops: CDR1 MNHEY, CDR2 SMNVEV (reference sequence).

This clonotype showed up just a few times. The CDR3 protein is CASSISGQGAGELFF. The CDR3 bases are TGTGCCAGCAGCATATCGGGACAGGGAGCCGGGGAGCTGTTTTTT. This chain connects TRBV7-7 to TRBJ2-2; 9 bases line up with TRBD1. The CDR3 runs 15 residues. Looked up from germline, CDR1 is SSHAT and CDR2 is FNYEAQ (reference sequence). The ends lost 5 bases at V and 6 bases at J; junction bases unmatched: 7. The whole variable domain, remainder taken from reference TRBV7-7 and TRBJ2-2, is GAGVSQSPRYKVTKRGQDVTLRCDPISSHATLYWYQQALGQGPEFLTYFNYEAQPDKSGLPSDRFSAERPEGSISTLTIQRTEQRDSAMYRCASSISGQGAGELFFGEGSRLTVL.

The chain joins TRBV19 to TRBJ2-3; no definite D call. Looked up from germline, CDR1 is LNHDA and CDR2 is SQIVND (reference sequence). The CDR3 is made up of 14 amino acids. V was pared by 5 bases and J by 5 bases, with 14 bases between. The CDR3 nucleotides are TGTGCCAGTAGTTCCCGACTCGAGCGAGATACGCAGTATTTT. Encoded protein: CASSSRLERDTQYF.

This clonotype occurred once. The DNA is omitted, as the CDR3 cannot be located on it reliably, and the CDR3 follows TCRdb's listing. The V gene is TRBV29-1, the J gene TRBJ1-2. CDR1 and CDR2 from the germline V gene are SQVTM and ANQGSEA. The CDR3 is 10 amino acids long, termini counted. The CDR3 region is CSVALGITAF.

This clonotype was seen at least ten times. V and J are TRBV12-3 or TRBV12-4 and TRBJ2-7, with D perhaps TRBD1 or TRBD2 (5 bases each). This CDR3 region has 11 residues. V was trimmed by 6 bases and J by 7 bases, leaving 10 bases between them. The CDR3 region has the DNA TGTGCCAGCAGCCGGGGCCTTGAGCAGTACTTC. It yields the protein CASSRGLEQYF.

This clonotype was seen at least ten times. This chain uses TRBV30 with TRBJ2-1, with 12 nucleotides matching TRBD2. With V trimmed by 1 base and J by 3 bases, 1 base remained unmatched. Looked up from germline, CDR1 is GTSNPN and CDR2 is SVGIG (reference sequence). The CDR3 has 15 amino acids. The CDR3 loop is CAWSGTSGNYNEQFF. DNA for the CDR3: TGTGCCTGGAGTGGGACTAGCGGGAACTACAATGAGCAGTTCTTC.

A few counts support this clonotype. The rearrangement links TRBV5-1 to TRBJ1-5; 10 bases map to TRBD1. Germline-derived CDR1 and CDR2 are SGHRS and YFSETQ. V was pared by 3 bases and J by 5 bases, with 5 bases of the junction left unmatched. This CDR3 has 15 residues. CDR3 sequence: CASSSGQGDHQPQHF. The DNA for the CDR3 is TGCGCCAGCAGCTCCGGACAGGGGGATCATCAGCCCCAGCATTTT.

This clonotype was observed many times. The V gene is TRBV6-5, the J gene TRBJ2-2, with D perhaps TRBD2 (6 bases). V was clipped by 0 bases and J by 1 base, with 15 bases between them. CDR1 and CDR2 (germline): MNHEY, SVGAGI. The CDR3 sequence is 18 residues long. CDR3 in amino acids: CASSYSGPPSENTGELFF. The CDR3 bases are TGTGCCAGCAGTTACTCAGGGCCTCCTAGCGAGAACACCGGGGAGCTGTTTTTT.

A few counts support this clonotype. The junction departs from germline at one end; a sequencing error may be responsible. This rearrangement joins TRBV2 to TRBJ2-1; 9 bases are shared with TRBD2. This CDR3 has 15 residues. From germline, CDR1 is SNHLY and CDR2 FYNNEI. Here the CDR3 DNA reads TGTGCCAGCAGTGATAGCGGGGGACCCTACGATGAGCAGTTCTTC. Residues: CASSDSGGPYDEQFF.

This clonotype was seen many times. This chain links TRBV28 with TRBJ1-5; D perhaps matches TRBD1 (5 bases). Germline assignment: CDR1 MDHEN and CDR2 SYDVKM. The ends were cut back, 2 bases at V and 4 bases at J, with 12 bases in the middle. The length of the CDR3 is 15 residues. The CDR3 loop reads CASSLSGGGNQPQHF. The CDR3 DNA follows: TGTGCCAGCAGTTTAAGCGGGGGGGGAAATCAGCCCCAGCATTTT.

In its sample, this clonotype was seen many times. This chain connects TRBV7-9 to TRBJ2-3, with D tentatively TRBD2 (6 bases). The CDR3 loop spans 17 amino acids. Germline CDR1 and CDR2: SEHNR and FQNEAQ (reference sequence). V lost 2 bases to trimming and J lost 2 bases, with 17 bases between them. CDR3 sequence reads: CASSLSDSGGPTDTQYF. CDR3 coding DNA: TGTGCCAGCAGCTTATCGGATAGCGGAGGCCCCACAGATACGCAGTATTTT.

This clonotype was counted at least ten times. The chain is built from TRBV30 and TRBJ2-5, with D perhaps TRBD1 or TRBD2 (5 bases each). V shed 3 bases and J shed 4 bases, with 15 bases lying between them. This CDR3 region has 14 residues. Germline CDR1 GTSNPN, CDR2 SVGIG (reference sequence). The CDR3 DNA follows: TGTGCCTGGAGCCGGGGCGTGGGACCAGAGACCCAGTACTTC. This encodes CAWSRGVGPETQYF.

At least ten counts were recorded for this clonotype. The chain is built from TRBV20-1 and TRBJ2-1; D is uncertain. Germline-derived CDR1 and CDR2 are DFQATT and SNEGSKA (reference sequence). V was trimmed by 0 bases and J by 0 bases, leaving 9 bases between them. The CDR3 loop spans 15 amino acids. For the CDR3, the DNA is TGCAGTGCTAGAGAGGCGTCGAGCTCCTACAATGAGCAGTTCTTC. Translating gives CSAREASSSYNEQFF.

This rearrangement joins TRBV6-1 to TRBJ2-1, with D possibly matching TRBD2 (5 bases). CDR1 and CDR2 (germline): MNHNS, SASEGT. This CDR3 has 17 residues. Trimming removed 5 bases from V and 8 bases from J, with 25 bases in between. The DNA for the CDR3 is TGTGCCAGCAGTCCCCCAACGGGGATCCCGCTTCTCTATGAGCAGTTCTTC. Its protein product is CASSPPTGIPLLYEQFF.

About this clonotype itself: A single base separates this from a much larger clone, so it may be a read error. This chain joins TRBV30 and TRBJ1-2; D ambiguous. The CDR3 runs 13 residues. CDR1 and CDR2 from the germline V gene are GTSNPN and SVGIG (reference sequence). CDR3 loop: CVWSGQAVYGYTF. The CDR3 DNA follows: TGTGTCTGGAGCGGTCAGGCGGTCTATGGCTACACCTTC.

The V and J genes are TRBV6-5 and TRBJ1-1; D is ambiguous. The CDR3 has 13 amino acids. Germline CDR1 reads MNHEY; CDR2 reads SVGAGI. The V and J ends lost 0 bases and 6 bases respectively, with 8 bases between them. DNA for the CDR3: TGTGCCAGCAGTTACTCGCAGCAGTCTGAAGCTTTCTTT. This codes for CASSYSQQSEAFF.

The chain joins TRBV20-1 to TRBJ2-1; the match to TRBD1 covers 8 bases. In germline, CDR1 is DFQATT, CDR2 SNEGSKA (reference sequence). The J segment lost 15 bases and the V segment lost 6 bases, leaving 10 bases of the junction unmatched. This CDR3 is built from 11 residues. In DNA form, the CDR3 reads TGCAGTGCCGACCAGGGGGCGAGACGGTTCTTC. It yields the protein CSADQGARRFF.

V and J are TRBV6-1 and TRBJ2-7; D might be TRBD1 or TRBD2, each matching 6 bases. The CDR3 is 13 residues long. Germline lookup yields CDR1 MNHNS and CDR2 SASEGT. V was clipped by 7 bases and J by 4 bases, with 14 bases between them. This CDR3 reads CASTLGGAYEQYF. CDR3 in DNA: TGTGCCAGCACCCTCGGGGGCGCGTACGAGCAGTACTTC.

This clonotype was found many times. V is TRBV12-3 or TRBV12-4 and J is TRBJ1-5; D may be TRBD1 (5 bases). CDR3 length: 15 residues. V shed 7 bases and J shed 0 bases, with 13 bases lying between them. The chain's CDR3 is CASTSGGGSNQPQHF. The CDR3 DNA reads TGTGCCAGCACCTCGGGGGGAGGTAGCAATCAGCCCCAGCATTTT.

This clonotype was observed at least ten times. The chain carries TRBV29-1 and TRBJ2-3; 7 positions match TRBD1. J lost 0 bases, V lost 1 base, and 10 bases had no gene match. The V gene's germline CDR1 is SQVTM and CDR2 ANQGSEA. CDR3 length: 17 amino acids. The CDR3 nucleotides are TGCAGCGTTGAAGGGGACAGCCGAACCTCTAGCACAGATACGCAGTATTTT. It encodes CSVEGDSRTSSTDTQYF.

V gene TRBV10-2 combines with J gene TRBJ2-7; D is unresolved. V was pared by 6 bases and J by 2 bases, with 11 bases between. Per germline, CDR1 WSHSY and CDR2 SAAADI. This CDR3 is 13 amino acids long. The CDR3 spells CASRTLPTYEQYF. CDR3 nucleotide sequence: TGCGCCAGCAGGACGTTGCCCACCTACGAGCAGTACTTC.

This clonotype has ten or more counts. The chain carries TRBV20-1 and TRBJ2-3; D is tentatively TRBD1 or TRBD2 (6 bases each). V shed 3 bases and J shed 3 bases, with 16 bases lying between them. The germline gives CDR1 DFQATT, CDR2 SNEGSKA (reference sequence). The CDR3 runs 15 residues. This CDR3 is CSASDGGLGTDTQYF. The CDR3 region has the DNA TGCAGTGCTAGTGACGGGGGCCTAGGAACAGATACGCAGTATTTT.

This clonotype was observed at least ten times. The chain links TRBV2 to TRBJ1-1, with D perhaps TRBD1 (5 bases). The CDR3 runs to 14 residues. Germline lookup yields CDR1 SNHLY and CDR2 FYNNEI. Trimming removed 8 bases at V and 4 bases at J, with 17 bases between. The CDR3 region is CASSGQGSFTEAFF. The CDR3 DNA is TGTGCCAGCTCCGGGCAGGGTTCTTTCACTGAAGCTTTCTTT.